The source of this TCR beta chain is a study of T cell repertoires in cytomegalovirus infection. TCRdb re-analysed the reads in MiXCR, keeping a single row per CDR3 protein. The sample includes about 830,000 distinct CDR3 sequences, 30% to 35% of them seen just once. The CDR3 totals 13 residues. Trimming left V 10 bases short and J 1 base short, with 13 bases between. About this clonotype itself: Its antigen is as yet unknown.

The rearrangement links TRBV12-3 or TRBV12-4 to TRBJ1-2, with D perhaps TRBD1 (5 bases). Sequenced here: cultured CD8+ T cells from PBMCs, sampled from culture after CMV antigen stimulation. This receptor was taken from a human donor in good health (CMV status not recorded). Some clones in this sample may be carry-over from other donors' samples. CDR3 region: CAIPDSLNYGYTF. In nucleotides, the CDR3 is TGTGCCATCCCAGACAGCCTTAACTATGGCTACACCTTC.